Following are 3 T cell receptor beta chains from one sample sequenced in a study of shared clonotypes between healthy human individuals. TCRdb's table, derived via immunoSEQ multiplex PCR, lists solely in-frame clones and lacks some. The sample lists 2.3 million or so clones; over 90% were seen once. The sample taken for sequencing was naive CD4+ T cells from PBMCs. Subset specified: CD45RA+ positively selected. The receptors originated from a man in his late teens or twenties in good health. Some clones in this sample may be carry-over from other donors' samples.

The rearrangement joins TRBV5-6 to TRBJ2-5, with a tentative D call TRBD2 (6 bases). This CDR3 has 14 residues. Trimming left V 3 bases short and J 5 bases short, with 14 bases between. CDR1 is SGHDT and CDR2 is YYEEEE in the germline V gene. CDR3 region: CASSSTVAGETQYF. The CDR3 bases are TGTGCCAGCAGCTCGACGGTCGCGGGGGAGACCCAGTACTTC.

This rearrangement joins TRBV6-1 to TRBJ1-2, with D possibly being TRBD1 (5 bases). This CDR3 is 14 amino acids long. Germline V lookup: CDR1 MNHNS, CDR2 SASEGT. V was clipped by 1 base and J by 5 bases, with 11 bases between them. The chain's CDR3 is CASSEESGGYGYTF. The CDR3 DNA is TGTGCCAGCAGTGAAGAATCGGGGGGGTATGGCTACACCTTC.

The V and J genes are TRBV5-4 and TRBJ1-2, with a weak D call TRBD1 (6 bases). The germline V and J ends were trimmed by 0 bases and 3 bases, with 12 bases remaining between them. CDR3 length equals 15 residues. Germline CDR1 is SGHNT and CDR2 is YYREEE (reference sequence). CDR3 protein: CASSLAGGAYYGYTF. The DNA for the CDR3 is TGTGCCAGCAGCTTGGCCGGGGGGGCGTACTATGGCTACACCTTC.